Each of the 18 T cell receptor beta chains below was sequenced from the same sample in a study of beta chain features in type 1 diabetes. The study, taken as a whole, reports: Shorter TCRB CDR3s, moderately but significantly so, marked every one of the four CD4+ subsets in Type 1 diabetes patients.

No cognate antigen is known for these TCRs. What was sequenced were expressed TCRB transcripts, since all of the isolated RNA had been reverse transcribed. The method was immunoSEQ multiplex PCR; TCRdb's version includes in-frame clones alone and lacks a portion of them. This table has approximately 250,000 clones, 11% appearing once. Specimen: naive CD4+ T cells from blood. Receptors originate from a man aged 25 to 40 with type 1 diabetes.

This chain links TRBV18 with TRBJ2-2; D might be TRBD1 (6 bases). In germline, CDR1 is KGHSH, CDR2 LQKENI. The CDR3 loop spans 14 amino acids. Trimming removed 5 bases from V and 1 base from J, with 8 bases in between. This chain's CDR3 is CASSATGNTGELFF. The DNA for the CDR3 is TGTGCCAGCTCAGCGACAGGGAACACCGGGGAGCTGTTTTTT.

This clone was recorded a few times. The rearrangement links TRBV19 to TRBJ1-5; D call uncertain. The length of the CDR3 is 14 residues. Germline CDR1 reads LNHDA; CDR2 reads SQIVND (reference sequence). V lost 6 bases and J 9 bases, leaving 18 bases between the germline ends. CDR3 loop: CASSTTTAQVPQHF. Written as DNA, the CDR3 is TGTGCCAGTAGCACAACGACGGCGCAGGTGCCCCAGCATTTT.

This clone was found a few times. The chain employs TRBV2 and TRBJ1-6; 7 nucleotides align to TRBD1. Germline values: CDR1 SNHLY, CDR2 FYNNEI. The CDR3 runs 13 residues. J lost 10 bases, V lost 5 bases, and 5 bases had no gene match. The CDR3 here is CASSPGGESPLHF. For the CDR3, the DNA is TGTGCCAGCAGTCCAGGGGGTGAGTCACCCCTCCACTTT.

The V call is TRBV2, the J call TRBJ2-1, with 8 nucleotides matching TRBD1. CDR3 length: 14 amino acids. Germline values: CDR1 SNHLY, CDR2 FYNNEI. Trimming took 4 bases from V and 6 from J; bases not matched to a gene: 5. The CDR3 DNA sequence: TGTGCCAGCAGTGGCCTCGACAGGGGCAATGAGCAGTTCTTC. This encodes CASSGLDRGNEQFF.

V and J are TRBV30 and TRBJ2-1, with 10 bases fitting TRBD1. Germline V gene data show CDR1 as GTSNPN and CDR2 as SVGIG (reference sequence). The CDR3 has 14 amino acids. V shed 4 bases and J 6 bases; nucleotides not matched to a gene: 6. CDR3 loop: CAWNPGQGINEQFF. The CDR3 DNA reads as TGTGCCTGGAACCCGGGACAGGGGATCAATGAGCAGTTCTTC.

V usage is TRBV29-1 and J usage is TRBJ1-2, with 10 bases aligning to TRBD1. Trimming cost V 3 bases and J 6 bases; bases outside gene matches: 4. The germline V gene has CDR1 SQVTM and CDR2 ANQGSEA. The CDR3 has 13 residues. CDR3 loop: CSVDRDRGHGYTF. In DNA form, the CDR3 reads TGCAGCGTTGATCGAGACAGGGGGCATGGCTACACCTTC.

A few counts support this clone. V usage is TRBV7-2 and J usage is TRBJ2-3, with TRBD2 matching over 9 bases. The CDR3 totals 15 residues. Germline V gene data show CDR1 as SGHTA and CDR2 as FQGNSA. J was trimmed by 8 bases and V by 3 bases; bases with no gene match: 9. CDR3 in amino acids: CASSLRRGGRPTQYF. In DNA, the CDR3 is TGTGCCAGCAGCTTGAGGCGGGGGGGCCGCCCTACGCAGTATTTT.

The table lists this clone with a few counts. The V gene is TRBV30, the J gene TRBJ1-5; the D is unclear. The germline V and J ends were trimmed by 2 bases and 2 bases, with 7 bases remaining between them. In germline, CDR1 is GTSNPN, CDR2 SVGIG (reference sequence). This CDR3 comprises 13 residues. Here the CDR3 reads CAWSSIGNQPQHF. The DNA for the CDR3 is TGTGCCTGGAGTTCAATTGGCAATCAGCCCCAGCATTTT.

The CDR3 nucleotides are TGTGCCAGCAGCCAAGCGCCCGACAGGGTAGGTGTTCGGAACACTGAAGCTTTCTTT. Translated, it gives CASSQAPDRVGVRNTEAFF. The V and J genes are TRBV4-2 and TRBJ1-1; 7 nucleotides match TRBD1. The CDR3 spans 19 residues. The V gene's germline CDR1 is LGHNA and CDR2 YNFKEQ. Unmatched junction bases numbered 15, after V lost 1 base and J lost 1 base.

The table lists this clone with a few counts. CDR3: CASSPGYTGELFF. Written as DNA, the CDR3 is TGTGCCAGCAGCCCGGGTTACACCGGGGAGCTGTTTTTT. The rearrangement links TRBV11-2 to TRBJ2-2; the D is unclear. The CDR3 has 13 amino acids. Trimming stripped 5 bases from V and 3 bases from J, with 7 bases between. Looked up from germline, CDR1 is SGHAT and CDR2 is FQNNGV.

The chain carries TRBV25-1 and TRBJ2-4, with TRBD1 identical over 9 bases. The CDR3 covers 14 residues. Germline values: CDR1 MGHDK, CDR2 SYGVNS. Germline trimming cut 4 bases from V and 3 bases from J; bases unmatched to any gene: 1. As DNA, the CDR3 is TGTGCCAGCAGTGGGACAGGGGTCAAAAACATTCAGTACTTC. Encoded protein: CASSGTGVKNIQYF.

The chain couples TRBV14 to TRBJ1-6; D remains unclear. V was clipped by 3 bases and J by 0 bases, with 6 bases between them. Germline V gene sequence: CDR1 SGHDN, CDR2 FVKESK. The CDR3 extends over 15 amino acids. CDR3 region: CASSQRSSYNSPLHF. DNA of the CDR3: TGTGCCAGCAGCCAGAGGAGCTCCTATAATTCACCCCTCCACTTT.

This clone appeared a few times. The V gene is TRBV7-9, the J gene TRBJ2-2; unclear D gene. Per the germline V gene, CDR1 is SEHNR and CDR2 is FQNEAQ (reference sequence). V dropped 4 bases and J dropped 5 bases, with 11 bases sitting between them. The CDR3 extends over 14 amino acids. CDR3 nucleotide sequence: TGTGCCAGCAGCTCCTGGGCTGGTACCGGGGAGCTGTTTTTT. Amino acid sequence: CASSSWAGTGELFF.

This clone was counted a few times. The chain joins TRBV7-6 to TRBJ2-2; D perhaps matches TRBD1 (6 bases). CDR1 is SGHVS and CDR2 is FNYEAQ in the germline V gene. V lost 5 bases to trimming and J lost 3 bases, with 13 bases between them. The CDR3 consists of 15 residues. Here the CDR3 DNA reads TGTGCCAGCAGCCCTACGGGACAATACACCGGGGAGCTGTTTTTT. This encodes CASSPTGQYTGELFF.

The count of this clone is one. V usage is TRBV15 and J usage is TRBJ2-7; D uncertain. V gave up 0 bases and J gave up 6 bases, with 18 bases separating them. In germline, CDR1 is LNHNV, CDR2 YYDKDF (reference sequence). The CDR3 covers 16 residues. CDR3 amino acids: CATSRDLAAAQSEQYF. The DNA of the CDR3 is TGTGCCACCAGCAGAGATTTGGCCGCCGCTCAAAGCGAGCAGTACTTC.

This clone was counted only a few times. This chain connects TRBV18 to TRBJ2-7; 9 bases match TRBD1. The CDR3 covers 15 residues. Germline values: CDR1 KGHSH, CDR2 LQKENI. The ends lost 4 bases at V and 5 bases at J; junction bases unmatched: 9. The CDR3 region has the DNA TGTGCCAGCTCACAGGACAGGGGAGTCGTCCACGAGCAGTACTTC. Protein: CASSQDRGVVHEQYF.

The J gene is TRBJ2-6, the V gene TRBV4-2; 9 bases agree with TRBD1. The ends lost 1 base at V and 0 bases at J; junction bases unmatched: 10. Germline CDR1 and CDR2: LGHNA and YNFKEQ. The CDR3 is 20 amino acids. The CDR3 sequence is CASSQGLQTGGFSGANVLTF. In DNA form, the CDR3 reads TGTGCCAGCAGCCAAGGGCTGCAGACAGGGGGTTTCTCTGGGGCCAACGTCCTGACTTTC.

This clone was seen more than once but under ten times. The rearrangement joins TRBV7-9 to TRBJ2-2; TRBD1 matches 8 bases. The trim removed 4 bases at V and 5 bases at J, leaving 6 bases unmatched. The CDR3 sequence is 15 residues long. CDR1 SEHNR and CDR2 FQNEAQ come from the germline V gene (reference sequence). CDR3 coding DNA: TGTGCCAGCAGCTCCCACAGGGGGAAAACCGGGGAGCTGTTTTTT. This codes for CASSSHRGKTGELFF.